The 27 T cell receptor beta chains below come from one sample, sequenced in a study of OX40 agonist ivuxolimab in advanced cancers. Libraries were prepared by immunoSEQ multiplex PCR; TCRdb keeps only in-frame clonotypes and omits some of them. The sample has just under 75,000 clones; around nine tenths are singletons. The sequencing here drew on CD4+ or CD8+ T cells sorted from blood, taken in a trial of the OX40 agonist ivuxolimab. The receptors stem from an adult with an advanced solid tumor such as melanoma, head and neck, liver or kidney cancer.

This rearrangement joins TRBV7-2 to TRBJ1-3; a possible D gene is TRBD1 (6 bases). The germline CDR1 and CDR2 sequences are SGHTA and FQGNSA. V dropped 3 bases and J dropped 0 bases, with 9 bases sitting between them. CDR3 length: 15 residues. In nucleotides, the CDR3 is TGTGCCAGCAGCTTTGGACAGACCTCTGGAAACACCATATATTTT. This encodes CASSFGQTSGNTIYF.

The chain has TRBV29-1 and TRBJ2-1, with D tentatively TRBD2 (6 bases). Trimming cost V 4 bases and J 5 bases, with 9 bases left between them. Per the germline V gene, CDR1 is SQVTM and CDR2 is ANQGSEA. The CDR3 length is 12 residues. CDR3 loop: CSVGSGDNEQFF. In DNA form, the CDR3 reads TGCAGCGTTGGTAGCGGAGACAATGAGCAGTTCTTC.

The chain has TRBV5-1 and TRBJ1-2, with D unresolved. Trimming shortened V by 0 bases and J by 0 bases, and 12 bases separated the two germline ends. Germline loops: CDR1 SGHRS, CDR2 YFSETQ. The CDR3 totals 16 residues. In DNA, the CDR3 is TGCGCCAGCAGCTTGGTGGTCGGCGGACCTAACTATGGCTACACCTTC. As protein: CASSLVVGGPNYGYTF.

In nucleotides, the CDR3 is TGTGCTACCGATAGCACAGATACGCAGTATTTT. It specifies CATDSTDTQYF. The chain combines TRBV30 with TRBJ2-3; D gene unclear. The CDR3 has 11 amino acids. Germline CDR1 is GTSNPN and CDR2 is SVGIG (reference sequence).

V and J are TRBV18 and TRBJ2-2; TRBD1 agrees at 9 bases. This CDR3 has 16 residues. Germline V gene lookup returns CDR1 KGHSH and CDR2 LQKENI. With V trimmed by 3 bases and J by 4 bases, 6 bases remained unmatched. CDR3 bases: TGTGCCAGCTCACCGTTCGGGACAGGGCCCACCGGGGAGCTGTTTTTT. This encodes CASSPFGTGPTGELFF.

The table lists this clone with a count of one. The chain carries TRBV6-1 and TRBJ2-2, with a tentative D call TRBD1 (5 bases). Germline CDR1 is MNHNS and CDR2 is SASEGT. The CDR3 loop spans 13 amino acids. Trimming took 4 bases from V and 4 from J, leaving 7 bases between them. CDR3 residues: CASSGQITGELFF. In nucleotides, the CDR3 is TGTGCCAGCAGTGGACAGATCACCGGGGAGCTGTTTTTT.

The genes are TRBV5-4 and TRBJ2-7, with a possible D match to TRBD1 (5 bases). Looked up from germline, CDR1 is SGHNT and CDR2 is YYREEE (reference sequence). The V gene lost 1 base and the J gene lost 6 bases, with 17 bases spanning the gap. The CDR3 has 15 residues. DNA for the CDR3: TGTGCCAGCAGCTTGAAGCAGGGATCCAGCTCCGAGCAGTACTTC. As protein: CASSLKQGSSSEQYF.

CDR3 in amino acids: CASSKGQGNQPQHF. CDR3 bases: TGTGCCAGCAGCAAGGGACAGGGTAATCAGCCCCAGCATTTT. This chain joins TRBV5-8 and TRBJ1-5; 9 positions agree with TRBD1. Germline V lookup: CDR1 SGHTS, CDR2 YDEGEE. The CDR3 extends over 14 amino acids. V was pared by 4 bases and J by 4 bases, with 3 bases of the junction left unmatched.

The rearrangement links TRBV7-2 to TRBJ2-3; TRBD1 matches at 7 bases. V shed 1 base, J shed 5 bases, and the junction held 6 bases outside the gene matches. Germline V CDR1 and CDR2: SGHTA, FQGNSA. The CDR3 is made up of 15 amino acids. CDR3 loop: CASSLVYRDRDTQYF. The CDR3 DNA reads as TGTGCCAGCAGCTTAGTATACAGGGACAGAGATACGCAGTATTTT.

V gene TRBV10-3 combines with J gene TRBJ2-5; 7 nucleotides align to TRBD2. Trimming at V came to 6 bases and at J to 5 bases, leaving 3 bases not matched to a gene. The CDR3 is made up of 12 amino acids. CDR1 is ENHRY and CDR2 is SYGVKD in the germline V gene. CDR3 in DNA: TGTGCCATCAGCGAGCGGGGCGAGACCCAGTACTTC. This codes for CAISERGETQYF.

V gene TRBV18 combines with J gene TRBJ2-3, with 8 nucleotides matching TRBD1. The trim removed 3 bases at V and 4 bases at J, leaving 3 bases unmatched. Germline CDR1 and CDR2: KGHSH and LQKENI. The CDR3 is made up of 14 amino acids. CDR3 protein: CASSPDRVSDTQYF. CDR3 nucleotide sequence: TGTGCCAGCTCACCGGACAGGGTTTCAGATACGCAGTATTTT.

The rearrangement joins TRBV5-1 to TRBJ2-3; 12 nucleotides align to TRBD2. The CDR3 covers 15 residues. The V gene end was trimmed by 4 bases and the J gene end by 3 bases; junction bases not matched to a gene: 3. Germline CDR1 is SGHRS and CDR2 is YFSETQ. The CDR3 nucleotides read TGCGCCAGCAGCAAAGGACTAGCGGGAACAGATACGCAGTATTTT. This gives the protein CASSKGLAGTDTQYF.

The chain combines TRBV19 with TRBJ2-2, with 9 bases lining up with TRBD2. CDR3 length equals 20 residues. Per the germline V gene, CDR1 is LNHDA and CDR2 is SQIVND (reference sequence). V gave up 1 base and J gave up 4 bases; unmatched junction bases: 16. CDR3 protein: CASSIATLQREAKGTGELFF. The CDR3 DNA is TGTGCCAGTAGTATAGCCACCCTACAGCGGGAGGCTAAGGGCACCGGGGAGCTGTTTTTT.

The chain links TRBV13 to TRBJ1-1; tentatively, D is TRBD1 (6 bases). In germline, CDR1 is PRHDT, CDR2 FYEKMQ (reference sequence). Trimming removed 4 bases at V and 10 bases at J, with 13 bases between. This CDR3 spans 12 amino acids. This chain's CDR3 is CASSSTRGVAFF. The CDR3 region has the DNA TGTGCCAGCAGCTCGACTAGGGGGGTAGCTTTCTTT.

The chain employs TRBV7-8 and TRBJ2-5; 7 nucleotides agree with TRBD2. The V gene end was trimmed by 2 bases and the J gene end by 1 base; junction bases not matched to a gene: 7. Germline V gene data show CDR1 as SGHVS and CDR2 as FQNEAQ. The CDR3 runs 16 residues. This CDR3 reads CASSLWTGGSQETQYF. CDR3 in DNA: TGTGCCAGCAGCTTATGGACGGGAGGTAGCCAAGAGACCCAGTACTTC. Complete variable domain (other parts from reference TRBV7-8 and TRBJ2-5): GAGVSQSPRYKVAKRGQDVALRCDPISGHVSLFWYQQALGQGPEFLTYFQNEAQLDKSGLPSDRFFAERPEGSVSTLKIQRTQQEDSAVYLCASSLWTGGSQETQYFGPGTRLLVL.

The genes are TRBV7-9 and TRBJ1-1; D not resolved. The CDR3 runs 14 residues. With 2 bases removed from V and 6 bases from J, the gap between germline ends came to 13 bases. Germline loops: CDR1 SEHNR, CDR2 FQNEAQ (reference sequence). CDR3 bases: TGTGCCAGCAGCTTACCTCCTGGGGTGCCTGAAGCTTTCTTT. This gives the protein CASSLPPGVPEAFF.

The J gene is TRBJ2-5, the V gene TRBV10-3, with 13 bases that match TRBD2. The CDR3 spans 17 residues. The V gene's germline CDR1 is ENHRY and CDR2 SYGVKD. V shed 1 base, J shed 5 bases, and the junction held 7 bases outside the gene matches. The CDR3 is CAISEFGLAGVTETQYF. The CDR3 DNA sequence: TGTGCCATCAGTGAGTTTGGACTAGCGGGAGTAACGGAGACCCAGTACTTC.

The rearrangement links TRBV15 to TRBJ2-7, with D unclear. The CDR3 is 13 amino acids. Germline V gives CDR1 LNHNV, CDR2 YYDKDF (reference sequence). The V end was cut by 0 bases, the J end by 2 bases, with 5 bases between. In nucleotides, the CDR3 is TGTGCCACCAGCAGAGATTTGGCCTACGAGCAGTACTTC. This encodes CATSRDLAYEQYF.

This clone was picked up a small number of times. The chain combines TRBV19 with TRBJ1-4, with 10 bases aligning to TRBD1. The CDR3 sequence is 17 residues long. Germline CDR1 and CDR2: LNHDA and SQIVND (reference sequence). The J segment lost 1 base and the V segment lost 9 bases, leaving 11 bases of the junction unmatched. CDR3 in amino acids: CASSRTGGIVTNEKLFF. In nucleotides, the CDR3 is TGTGCCAGCTCAAGGACAGGGGGGATAGTAACTAATGAAAAACTGTTTTTT.

The CDR3 DNA sequence: TGTGCCTGGAACACGGGAGTGGGGAATACGCAGTATTTT. It is translated as CAWNTGVGNTQYF. The chain joins TRBV30 to TRBJ2-3, with D tentatively TRBD2 (6 bases). The V and J ends lost 4 bases and 7 bases respectively, with 15 bases between them. This CDR3 contains 13 residues. CDR1 is GTSNPN and CDR2 is SVGIG in the germline V gene (reference sequence).

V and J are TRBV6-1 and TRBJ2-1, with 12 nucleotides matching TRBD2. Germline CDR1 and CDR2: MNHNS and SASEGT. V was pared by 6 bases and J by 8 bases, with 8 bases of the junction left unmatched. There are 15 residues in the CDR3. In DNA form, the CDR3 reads TGTGCCAGCAGCGCCGCAGCTAGCGGGAGGGATGAGCAGTTCTTC. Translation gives CASSAAASGRDEQFF.

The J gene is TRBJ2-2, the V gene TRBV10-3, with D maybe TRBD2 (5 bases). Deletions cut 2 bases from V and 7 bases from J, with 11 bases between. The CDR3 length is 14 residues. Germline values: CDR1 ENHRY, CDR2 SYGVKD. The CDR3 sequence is CAISEARTGGELFF. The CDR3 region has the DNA TGTGCCATCAGTGAGGCCAGGACTGGCGGGGAGCTGTTTTTT.

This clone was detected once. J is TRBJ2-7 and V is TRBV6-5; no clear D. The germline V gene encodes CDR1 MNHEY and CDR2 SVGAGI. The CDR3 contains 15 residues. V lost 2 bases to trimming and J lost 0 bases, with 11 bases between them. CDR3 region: CASSYGQHSSYEQYF. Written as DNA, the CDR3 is TGTGCCAGCAGTTACGGGCAGCACAGCTCCTACGAGCAGTACTTC.

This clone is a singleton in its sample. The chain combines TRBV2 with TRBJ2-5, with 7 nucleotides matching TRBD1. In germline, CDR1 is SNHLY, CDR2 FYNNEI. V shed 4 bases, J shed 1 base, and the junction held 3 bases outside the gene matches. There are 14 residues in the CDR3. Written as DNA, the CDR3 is TGTGCCAGCAGTGTTGGACAGGTCCAAGAGACCCAGTACTTC. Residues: CASSVGQVQETQYF.

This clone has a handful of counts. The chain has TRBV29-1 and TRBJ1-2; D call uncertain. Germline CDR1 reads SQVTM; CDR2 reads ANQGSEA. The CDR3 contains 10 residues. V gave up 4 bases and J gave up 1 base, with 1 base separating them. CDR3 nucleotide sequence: TGCAGCGTTGGTAACTATGGCTACACCTTC. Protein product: CSVGNYGYTF.

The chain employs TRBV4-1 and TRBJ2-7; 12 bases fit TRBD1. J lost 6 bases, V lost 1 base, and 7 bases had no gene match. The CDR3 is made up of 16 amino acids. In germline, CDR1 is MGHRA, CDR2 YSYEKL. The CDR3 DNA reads TGCGCCAGCAGCCAAGTCCCGGGACAGGGGGCGTCCGAGCAGTACTTC. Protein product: CASSQVPGQGASEQYF.

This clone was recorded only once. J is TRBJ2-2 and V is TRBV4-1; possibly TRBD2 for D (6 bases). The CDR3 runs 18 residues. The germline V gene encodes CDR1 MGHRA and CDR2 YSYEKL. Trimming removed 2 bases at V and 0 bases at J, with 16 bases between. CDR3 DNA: TGCGCCAGCAGCCAACGCGGGCAAGGAGGGACGAACACCGGGGAGCTGTTTTTT. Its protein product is CASSQRGQGGTNTGELFF.